Listed here are 31 T cell receptor beta chains from one sample, sequenced in a study of blood T cell repertoires in COVID-19 (dated by TCRdb to about 2020). Library creation used the immunoSEQ multiplex PCR assay. Sourced from immuneACCESS, this table was stored by TCRdb with only in-frame sequences that have V and J called. A share of the clones is absent; for the studies checked, an unresolved V gene accounts for under half, and the remainder has no known explanation. Within this sample are approximately 360,000 clones, with around four fifths of them counted one time only. Clones ranked in the top ten supply about 4.8% of the sample. Sequencing used PBMCs or T cells enriched from blood (not recorded which). The receptor source for this set is a woman aged 45-65 years who had recovered from COVID-19.

The rearrangement uses TRBV9 and TRBJ1-5, with 8 bases fitting TRBD1. Germline V CDR1 and CDR2: SGDLS, YYNGEE. CDR3 size: 14 residues. The J segment lost 3 bases and the V segment lost 3 bases, leaving 2 bases of the junction unmatched. The CDR3 sequence is CASSGQGINQPQHF. The CDR3 coding sequence is TGTGCCAGCAGCGGACAGGGGATCAATCAGCCCCAGCATTTT.

This chain connects TRBV7-3 to TRBJ2-2; D is perhaps TRBD2 (6 bases). The length of the CDR3 is 17 residues. Germline assignment: CDR1 SGHTA and CDR2 FQGTGA. V lost 2 bases and J lost 0, with 13 bases in between. The CDR3 protein is CASSLLPRGTNTGELFF. In DNA form, the CDR3 reads TGTGCCAGCAGCTTACTCCCGCGGGGTACGAACACCGGGGAGCTGTTTTTT.

CDR3 residues: CASSQAGTLTDTQYF. In DNA, the CDR3 is TGTGCCAGCAGCCAAGCGGGAACCCTCACAGATACGCAGTATTTT. The chain links TRBV3-1 (or the pseudogene TRBV3-2) to TRBJ2-3, with TRBD2 as a possible D gene (5 bases). The ends were cut back, 1 base at V and 2 bases at J, with 10 bases in the middle. Germline V gene data show CDR1 as LGHDT and CDR2 as YNNKEL (reference sequence). This CDR3 has 15 residues.

This clone appeared a single time. The CDR3 spells CAWNRWTGLGEQFF. The CDR3 DNA reads as TGTGCCTGGAATAGGTGGACAGGTCTGGGTGAGCAGTTCTTC. The chain recombines TRBV30 with TRBJ2-1; 7 nucleotides match TRBD1. Germline loops: CDR1 GTSNPN, CDR2 SVGIG (reference sequence). This CDR3 is built from 14 residues. The J segment lost 9 bases and the V segment lost 4 bases, leaving 12 bases of the junction unmatched. Based on the CDR3 plus reference TRBV30 and TRBJ2-1, the full variable domain is SQTIHQWPATLVQPVGSPLSLECTVEGTSNPNLYWYRQAAGRGLQLLFYSVGIGQISSEVPQNLSASRPQDRQFILSSKKLLLSDSGFYLCAWNRWTGLGEQFFGPGTRLTVL.

The chain employs TRBV7-2 and TRBJ1-5, with 7 bases aligning to TRBD1. Germline-derived CDR1 and CDR2 are SGHTA and FQGNSA. The J segment lost 5 bases and the V segment lost 3 bases, leaving 1 base of the junction unmatched. CDR3 length: 13 residues. CDR3 residues: CASSFGTDQPQHF. CDR3 coding DNA: TGTGCCAGCAGCTTCGGGACAGATCAGCCCCAGCATTTT. Filled out from reference TRBV7-2 and TRBJ1-5, the complete variable domain reads GAGVSQSPSNKVTEKGKDVELRCDPISGHTALYWYRQSLGQGLEFLIYFQGNSAPDKSGLPSDRFSAERTGGSVSTLTIQRTQQEDSAVYLCASSFGTDQPQHFGDGTRLSIL.

The chain links TRBV14 to TRBJ2-3, with 9 bases lining up with TRBD2. The trim removed 3 bases at V and 0 bases at J, leaving 7 bases unmatched. Germline assignment: CDR1 SGHDN and CDR2 FVKESK. The CDR3 runs to 17 residues. The CDR3 protein is CASSQSSGADSTDTQYF. CDR3 coding DNA: TGTGCCAGCAGCCAGTCTAGCGGGGCCGACAGCACAGATACGCAGTATTTT.

The chain carries TRBV6-5 and TRBJ2-2; possibly TRBD2 for D (6 bases). Germline CDR1 MNHEY, CDR2 SVGAGI. V gave up 6 bases and J gave up 8 bases, with 16 bases separating them. The CDR3 is made up of 14 amino acids. As DNA, the CDR3 is TGTGCCAGCAGCCCCCGGGAGCGCGGGGGGGAGCTGTTTTTT. Protein product: CASSPRERGGELFF.

This clone appeared once. This chain links TRBV6-2 or TRBV6-3 with TRBJ1-2; D is uncertain. This CDR3 is built from 15 residues. Trimming cost V 7 bases and J 0 bases, with 15 bases left between them. Germline V gives CDR1 MNHEY, CDR2 SVGEGT. The CDR3 reads CASTPRQAANYGYTF. The CDR3 nucleotides are TGTGCCAGCACCCCCCGCCAGGCAGCTAACTATGGCTACACCTTC.

V is TRBV5-1 and J is TRBJ1-1; D is ambiguous. The germline gives CDR1 SGHRS, CDR2 YFSETQ. This CDR3 comprises 13 residues. V was shortened by 4 bases and J by 6 bases, with 13 bases between the two germline ends. In DNA form, the CDR3 reads TGCGCCAGCAGCCAATATGAGGGAGCTGAAGCTTTCTTT. Its protein product is CASSQYEGAEAFF. Variable domain in full (rest from reference TRBV5-1 and TRBJ1-1): KAGVTQTPRYLIKTRGQQVTLSCSPISGHRSVSWYQQTPGQGLQFLFEYFSETQRNKGNFPGRFSGRQFSNSRSEMNVSTLELGDSALYLCASSQYEGAEAFFGQGTRLTVV.

The CDR3 loop is CSTMKQANTEAFF. CDR3 nucleotides: TGCAGCACAATGAAACAGGCGAACACTGAAGCTTTCTTT. The gene calls are TRBV29-1 and TRBJ1-1; D is possibly TRBD1 (5 bases). CDR1 is SQVTM and CDR2 is ANQGSEA in the germline V gene. CDR3 length equals 13 residues. V lost 8 bases and J 1 base, leaving 14 bases between the germline ends.

The chain has TRBV11-3 and TRBJ2-3; D is perhaps TRBD2 (6 bases). Trimming took off 5 bases at V and 5 bases at J, with 8 bases between the two ends. The germline CDR1 and CDR2 sequences are SGHNT and YENEEA. CDR3 length equals 12 residues. The DNA for the CDR3 is TGTGCCAGCAGCCCGGAGGGAGATACGCAGTATTTT. It translates to CASSPEGDTQYF. The complete variable domain, with remaining parts taken from reference TRBV11-3 and TRBJ2-3, reads EAGVVQSPRYKIIEKKQPVAFWCNPISGHNTLYWYLQNLGQGPELLIRYENEEAVDDSQLPKDRFSAERLKGVDSTLKIQPAELGDSAVYLCASSPEGDTQYFGPGTRLTVL.

The genes are TRBV12-3 or TRBV12-4 and TRBJ2-7; no firm D call. The CDR3 is 13 amino acids. Between the trimmed V and J ends, which lost 2 bases and 6 bases, there was a span of 11 bases. For the CDR3, the DNA is TGTGCCAGCAGTTTATATATTATCAGCGAGCAGTACTTC. Translated, it gives CASSLYIISEQYF.

The chain couples TRBV18 to TRBJ2-2, with D possibly TRBD1 on 5 matching bases. CDR1 is KGHSH, CDR2 LQKENI, per germline. The CDR3 covers 14 residues. V was shortened by 4 bases and J by 6 bases, with 12 bases between the two germline ends. The CDR3 here is CASSQGQGAGELFF. The CDR3 nucleotides read TGTGCCAGCTCACAGGGTCAAGGGGCCGGGGAGCTGTTTTTT. Full variable domain (rest looked up from reference TRBV18 and TRBJ2-2): NAGVMQNPRHLVRRRGQEARLRCSPMKGHSHVYWYRQLPEEGLKFMVYLQKENIIDESGMPKERFSAEFPKEGPSILRIQQVVRGDSAAYFCASSQGQGAGELFFGEGSRLTVL.

This clone was recorded only once. Additional DNA sequences in this sample encode the identical CDR3. The J gene is TRBJ2-7, the V gene TRBV19; a weak D match, TRBD1 (6 bases). The ends were cut back, 4 bases at V and 4 bases at J, with 11 bases in the middle. Germline V gene lookup returns CDR1 LNHDA and CDR2 SQIVND (reference sequence). This CDR3 spans 13 amino acids. The CDR3 DNA follows: TGTGCCAGTAGTAACAGGGTATCGTACGAGCAGTACTTC. This sequence encodes CASSNRVSYEQYF. Combining the CDR3 with reference TRBV19 and TRBJ2-7 gives the whole variable domain DGGITQSPKYLFRKEGQNVTLSCEQNLNHDAMYWYRQDPGQGLRLIYYSQIVNDFQKGDIAEGYSVSREKKESFPLTVTSAQKNPTAFYLCASSNRVSYEQYFGPGTRLTVT.

This sequence joins TRBV7-2 and TRBJ2-5; TRBD2 might be the D (6 bases). V dropped 0 bases and J dropped 2 bases, with 10 bases sitting between them. This CDR3 is built from 15 residues. The germline V gene has CDR1 SGHTA and CDR2 FQGNSA. CDR3 nucleotides: TGTGCCAGCAGCTTAGCTTACGGGGGACAAGAGACCCAGTACTTC. The encoded protein is CASSLAYGGQETQYF.

The chain couples TRBV7-2 to TRBJ1-2; weak D call: TRBD1 (6 bases). CDR3 length: 14 residues. V dropped 2 bases and J dropped 3 bases, with 10 bases sitting between them. Germline values: CDR1 SGHTA, CDR2 FQGNSA. The CDR3: CASSLREGDYGYTF. CDR3 DNA sequence: TGTGCCAGCAGCTTACGGGAGGGGGACTATGGCTACACCTTC. Together with reference TRBV7-2 and TRBJ1-2, the CDR3 gives the full variable domain: GAGVSQSPSNKVTEKGKDVELRCDPISGHTALYWYRQSLGQGLEFLIYFQGNSAPDKSGLPSDRFSAERTGGSVSTLTIQRTQQEDSAVYLCASSLREGDYGYTFGSGTRLTVV.

The CDR3 spells CASSKVGQAATNEKLFF. CDR3 DNA sequence: TGTGCCAGCAGCAAAGTCGGTCAGGCAGCAACTAATGAAAAACTGTTTTTT. This chain uses TRBV21-1 with TRBJ1-4; the D call in the table, TRBD1, was not verified against the DNA. TRBV21-1 is marked as a pseudogene. The CDR3 length is 17 residues.

The rearrangement links TRBV3-1 (or the pseudogene TRBV3-2) to TRBJ2-7; D is undetermined. Germline lookup yields CDR1 LGHDT and CDR2 YNNKEL (reference sequence). This CDR3 has 13 amino acids. Trimming removed 4 bases at V and 0 bases at J, with 7 bases between. This CDR3 reads CASSLLDSYEQYF. CDR3 nucleotides: TGTGCCAGCAGCCTACTCGACTCCTACGAGCAGTACTTC.

The chain has TRBV13 and TRBJ2-1; D might be TRBD2 (7 bases). The germline V gene has CDR1 PRHDT and CDR2 FYEKMQ (reference sequence). Trimming removed 8 bases from V and 7 bases from J, with 18 bases in between. The CDR3 contains 14 residues. The CDR3, as DNA: TGTGCCAGCCGGGGGGCTAGCGGAGAGAATGAGCAGTTCTTC. It translates to CASRGASGENEQFF.

In its sample, this clone was seen once. The rearrangement uses TRBV10-2 and TRBJ2-1; 7 bases are shared with TRBD2. Trimming at V came to 2 bases and at J to 5 bases, leaving 6 bases not matched to a gene. This CDR3 is built from 15 residues. Germline V lookup: CDR1 WSHSY, CDR2 SAAADI. CDR3 DNA: TGCGCCAGCAGTGAGGCGTCTAGCGGCAACAATGAGCAGTTCTTC. Its protein is CASSEASSGNNEQFF.

This clone was observed a single time. The chain couples TRBV5-1 to TRBJ1-2; D may be TRBD1 (5 bases). Between the trimmed V and J ends, which lost 0 bases and 3 bases, there was a span of 9 bases. The germline V gene has CDR1 SGHRS and CDR2 YFSETQ. This CDR3 region has 14 residues. The CDR3 loop is CASSLDQGDYGYTF. The CDR3 DNA reads TGCGCCAGCAGCTTGGATCAGGGCGACTATGGCTACACCTTC.

The J gene is TRBJ1-2, the V gene TRBV18; D is ambiguous. Trimming took off 3 bases at V and 4 bases at J, with 12 bases between the two ends. Germline V gene sequence: CDR1 KGHSH, CDR2 LQKENI. The CDR3 totals 14 residues. CDR3 sequence: CASSPGPDLYGYTF. The CDR3 DNA sequence: TGTGCCAGCTCACCGGGCCCAGACCTCTATGGCTACACCTTC.

The V gene is TRBV19, the J gene TRBJ2-5, with D maybe TRBD2 (6 bases). V lost 5 bases and J 5 bases, leaving 15 bases between the germline ends. CDR1 is LNHDA and CDR2 is SQIVND in the germline V gene (reference sequence). This CDR3 has 14 amino acids. CDR3 sequence (DNA): TGTGCCAGTAGTCCGCGGGACTTCGGGGAGACCCAGTACTTC. It is translated as CASSPRDFGETQYF.

The V gene is TRBV28, the J gene TRBJ2-7; D uncertain. The CDR3 is made up of 15 amino acids. The germline V and J ends were trimmed by 5 bases and 5 bases, with 19 bases remaining between them. Per the germline V gene, CDR1 is MDHEN and CDR2 is SYDVKM. Here the CDR3 reads CASSPPSSWLDEQYF. For the CDR3, the DNA is TGTGCCAGCAGTCCACCCTCGAGTTGGTTGGACGAGCAGTACTTC.

CDR3 DNA sequence: TGCAGCGTTAGCCCCCAGGGGATGCGTGGCTACACCTTC. Its translation: CSVSPQGMRGYTF. The rearrangement uses TRBV29-1 and TRBJ1-2; D is possibly TRBD1 (6 bases). Trimming shortened V by 5 bases and J by 7 bases, and 17 bases separated the two germline ends. CDR3 length: 13 residues. In germline, CDR1 is SQVTM, CDR2 ANQGSEA.

This chain uses TRBV5-5 with TRBJ1-5; the D is unclear. The germline V gene has CDR1 SGHKS and CDR2 YYEKEE (reference sequence). Between the trimmed V and J ends, which lost 0 bases and 0 bases, there was a span of 10 bases. This CDR3 contains 16 residues. This CDR3 reads CASSLEPSHSNQPQHF. In DNA form, the CDR3 reads TGTGCCAGCAGCTTGGAGCCGAGCCATAGCAATCAGCCCCAGCATTTT.

This clone was found a few times. V and J are TRBV5-1 and TRBJ2-1, with 9 bases that match TRBD2. In germline, CDR1 is SGHRS, CDR2 YFSETQ. This CDR3 has 16 amino acids. V was clipped by 0 bases and J by 5 bases; unmatched bases: 6. The CDR3 DNA is TGCGCCAGCAGCTTGGCCGGGGCGGGAGGGGACAATGAGCAGTTCTTC. Translating it yields CASSLAGAGGDNEQFF. Using reference TRBV5-1 and TRBJ2-1 for the parts outside the CDR3, the full variable domain is KAGVTQTPRYLIKTRGQQVTLSCSPISGHRSVSWYQQTPGQGLQFLFEYFSETQRNKGNFPGRFSGRQFSNSRSEMNVSTLELGDSALYLCASSLAGAGGDNEQFFGPGTRLTVL.

The chain couples TRBV2 to TRBJ2-3, with a tentative D call TRBD2 (6 bases). The CDR3 runs to 13 residues. CDR1 is SNHLY, CDR2 FYNNEI, per germline. Trimming stripped 8 bases from V and 4 bases from J, with 13 bases between. The CDR3 DNA sequence: TGTGCCAGCCTTCGACTAGTCTCAGATACGCAGTATTTT. This codes for CASLRLVSDTQYF.

This clone has just one count. This rearrangement joins TRBV7-9 to TRBJ1-1, with D possibly TRBD1 on 6 matching bases. CDR3 length: 15 residues. V was shortened by 5 bases and J by 5 bases, with 18 bases between the two germline ends. The germline V gene has CDR1 SEHNR and CDR2 FQNEAQ (reference sequence). The chain's CDR3 is CASSPEQGLRTEAFF. The CDR3 DNA sequence: TGTGCCAGCAGCCCAGAACAGGGTCTTAGGACTGAAGCTTTCTTT.

The V call is TRBV5-1, the J call TRBJ1-1; D gene ambiguous. The V end lost 0 bases, the J end lost 7 bases, and 10 bases lay between the germline ends. This CDR3 is 13 amino acids long. CDR1 is SGHRS, CDR2 YFSETQ, per germline. The CDR3 nucleotides read TGCGCCAGCAGCTTGGCCGGTGGGCTTGAAGCTTTCTTT. Translation: CASSLAGGLEAFF.

The V and J genes are TRBV6-2 or TRBV6-3 and TRBJ1-2; D call uncertain. The V and J ends lost 4 bases and 0 bases respectively, with 6 bases between them. This CDR3 has 13 residues. Germline CDR1 reads MNHEY; CDR2 reads SVGEGT. The CDR3 DNA is TGTGCCAGCAGTTCCGTTTCTAACTATGGCTACACCTTC. This gives the protein CASSSVSNYGYTF.